This T cell receptor (beta chain) was retrieved from a study of beta chain features in type 1 diabetes. Study-wide points: Moderate but significant shortening of TCRB CDR3s was recorded in all four CD4+ subsets from Type 1 diabetes patients.

The CDR3 runs to 14 residues. Germline V gene lookup returns CDR1 MDHEN and CDR2 SYDVKM. Trimming at V came to 5 bases and at J to 8 bases, leaving 6 bases not matched to a gene. About this clone: No antigen is known for it.

Reverse transcription of all isolated RNA meant that expressed TCRB transcripts were sequenced. Repertoires were generated with immunoSEQ multiplex PCR, while TCRdb's copy carries only in-frame clones and drops some. Counted here are about 370,000 clones, around a tenth occurring once; the ten biggest clones make up about 0.6%. This clonotype was obtained from a young man with type 1 diabetes. The V call is TRBV28, the J call TRBJ1-4; TRBD1 agrees at 9 bases. The sequencing sample was made of central memory CD4+ T cells from blood. This CDR3 is CASSTTGGTEKLFF. The CDR3 nucleotides are TGTGCCAGCAGTACTACAGGGGGCACAGAAAAACTGTTTTTT.